This entry lists 24 T cell receptor beta chains sequenced from one sample in a study of cytomegalovirus exposure and HLA in healthy donors. Some clones are missing from TCRdb's copy, which holds only in-frame ones; the method was immunoSEQ multiplex PCR. The sample includes tens of thousands of clones, 85% to 95% of them seen just once. Material: PBMCs. The receptors here all came from a woman younger than 30 in good health and CMV-seronegative.

This rearrangement joins TRBV9 to TRBJ2-3; D perhaps matches TRBD2 (6 bases). Germline lookup yields CDR1 SGDLS and CDR2 YYNGEE. The CDR3 is made up of 15 amino acids. Between the trimmed V and J ends, which lost 3 bases and 0 bases, there was a span of 11 bases. CDR3: CASSARGLSTDTQYF. CDR3 bases: TGTGCCAGCAGCGCGCGGGGTTTGAGCACAGATACGCAGTATTTT. The full variable domain, in which reference TRBV9 and TRBJ2-3 provide the parts outside the CDR3, is DSGVTQTPKHLITATGQRVTLRCSPRSGDLSVYWYQQSLDQGLQFLIQYYNGEERAKGNILERFSAQQFPDLHSELNLSSLELGDSALYFCASSARGLSTDTQYFGPGTRLTVL.

This chain uses TRBV4-1 with TRBJ2-7, with TRBD1 identical over 8 bases. V trimming: 3 bases; J trimming: 5 bases; junction bases outside the gene matches: 15. The V gene's germline CDR1 is MGHRA and CDR2 YSYEKL. The CDR3 extends over 17 amino acids. The CDR3 is CASSHRPRDRLFDEQYF. The CDR3 nucleotides are TGCGCCAGCAGCCATCGCCCCCGGGACAGGCTTTTCGACGAGCAGTACTTC.

The V call is TRBV7-9, the J call TRBJ1-3, with D tentatively TRBD1 (5 bases). The V and J ends lost 1 base and 0 bases respectively, with 10 bases between them. The V gene's germline CDR1 is SEHNR and CDR2 FQNEAQ (reference sequence). The CDR3 is 16 residues long. The DNA of the CDR3 is TGTGCCAGCAGCTTAGGACAGTTCGACTCTGGAAACACCATATATTTT. Residues: CASSLGQFDSGNTIYF.

The chain carries TRBV2 and TRBJ1-5; D is possibly TRBD1 (5 bases). V was shortened by 4 bases and J by 2 bases, with 24 bases between the two germline ends. In germline, CDR1 is SNHLY, CDR2 FYNNEI. The CDR3 is made up of 19 amino acids. For the CDR3, the DNA is TGTGCCAGCAGTGCACTGGGGGACGGAGCGGGGGTAGGCAATCAGCCCCAGCATTTT. As protein: CASSALGDGAGVGNQPQHF.

V is TRBV5-6 and J is TRBJ2-7; D unresolved. V lost 3 bases and J 6 bases, leaving 10 bases between the germline ends. The CDR3 has 12 amino acids. Germline V gene lookup returns CDR1 SGHDT and CDR2 YYEEEE. CDR3 loop: CASSSNRVEQYF. For the CDR3, the DNA is TGTGCCAGCAGCTCCAACAGAGTCGAGCAGTACTTC.

The chain combines TRBV27 with TRBJ2-7; 11 positions agree with TRBD2. The CDR3 is 15 residues long. V dropped 4 bases and J dropped 3; count of bases not matched to a gene: 5. Germline V gene lookup returns CDR1 MNHEY and CDR2 SMNVEV (reference sequence). In DNA form, the CDR3 reads TGTGCCAGCAGTTCCCTTAGCGGGAGGGTCTACGAGCAGTACTTC. This encodes CASSSLSGRVYEQYF.

This rearrangement joins TRBV28 to TRBJ2-3, with a tentative D call TRBD2 (6 bases). The CDR3 has 14 residues. CDR1 is MDHEN and CDR2 is SYDVKM in the germline V gene. Deletions cut 8 bases from V and 3 bases from J, with 15 bases between. This CDR3 is CASAEPGVTDTQYF. CDR3 bases: TGTGCCAGCGCGGAGCCGGGGGTTACAGATACGCAGTATTTT.

V usage is TRBV7-6 and J usage is TRBJ2-1; the match to TRBD2 covers 9 bases. Unmatched junction bases numbered 6, after V lost 1 base and J lost 11 bases. CDR3 length: 14 amino acids. Per the germline V gene, CDR1 is SGHVS and CDR2 is FNYEAQ. The CDR3 DNA reads as TGTGCCAGCAGCTTAGAGACTAGCGGAGGACAGCAGTTCTTC. Amino acids: CASSLETSGGQQFF.

This clone was counted a few times. The chain joins TRBV2 to TRBJ2-7; possibly TRBD1 for D (6 bases). CDR1 is SNHLY and CDR2 is FYNNEI in the germline V gene. V was trimmed by 6 bases and J by 5 bases, leaving 14 bases between them. This CDR3 region has 13 residues. The CDR3 region has the DNA TGTGCCAGCAGCCTACAGGGTTTCCACGAGCAGTACTTC. This translates into CASSLQGFHEQYF.

The chain employs TRBV27 and TRBJ2-7; 10 bases are a match to TRBD1. The CDR3 runs to 15 residues. From germline, CDR1 is MNHEY and CDR2 SMNVEV (reference sequence). The V and J ends lost 3 bases and 2 bases, in that order; junction bases with no gene match: 4. CDR3 nucleotides: TGTGCCAGCAGTTTGACCGGGACAGGGGCCTACGAGCAGTACTTC. Encoded protein: CASSLTGTGAYEQYF.

The rearrangement joins TRBV29-1 to TRBJ2-3, with D uncertain. Per germline, CDR1 SQVTM and CDR2 ANQGSEA. The CDR3 sequence is 13 residues long. V gave up 3 bases and J gave up 2 bases, with 9 bases separating them. CDR3 nucleotide sequence: TGCAGCGTTGACCCAACAGACACAGATACGCAGTATTTT. It codes for CSVDPTDTDTQYF.

The rearrangement uses TRBV30 and TRBJ2-1; 9 bases line up with TRBD2. Germline values: CDR1 GTSNPN, CDR2 SVGIG (reference sequence). The V gene end was trimmed by 0 bases and the J gene end by 4 bases; junction bases not matched to a gene: 7. This CDR3 is 16 amino acids long. The CDR3 nucleotides are TGTGCCTGGAGTGTATGGGAGACTAGCGGATACAATGAGCAGTTCTTC. Translated, it gives CAWSVWETSGYNEQFF.

The V gene is TRBV9, the J gene TRBJ1-3; no clear D. Germline CDR1 and CDR2: SGDLS and YYNGEE. There are 15 residues in the CDR3. With 0 bases removed from V and 1 base from J, the gap between germline ends came to 8 bases. The CDR3 here is CASSVAPVSGNTIYF. The DNA for the CDR3 is TGTGCCAGCAGCGTAGCGCCGGTGTCTGGAAACACCATATATTTT.

The CDR3 loop is CASSLQPGTAQETQYF. CDR3 coding DNA: TGTGCCAGCAGCTTGCAACCTGGGACAGCGCAAGAGACCCAGTACTTC. The chain has TRBV5-5 and TRBJ2-5; 7 bases fit TRBD1. The CDR3 is made up of 16 amino acids. The V and J ends lost 1 base and 2 bases, in that order; junction bases with no gene match: 8. The germline V gene has CDR1 SGHKS and CDR2 YYEKEE (reference sequence).

In DNA, the CDR3 is TGTGCCAGCAGCCGAGGGCCCGTGGAAAAACTGTTTTTT. Translation gives CASSRGPVEKLFF. V usage is TRBV14 and J usage is TRBJ1-4; D unresolved. CDR3 size: 13 residues. The V gene lost 4 bases and the J gene lost 8 bases, with 11 bases spanning the gap. From germline, CDR1 is SGHDN and CDR2 FVKESK.

The V gene is TRBV2, the J gene TRBJ1-2, with 8 bases that match TRBD1. Trimming took 6 bases from V and 7 from J; bases not matched to a gene: 10. The CDR3 covers 14 residues. Germline V gene lookup returns CDR1 SNHLY and CDR2 FYNNEI. CDR3 DNA sequence: TGTGCCAGCAGAGCCTCAGGGGGCGCCGTTGGCTACACCTTC. It translates to CASRASGGAVGYTF.

This clone occurred a few times. V and J are TRBV18 and TRBJ2-5, with D possibly matching TRBD2 (6 bases). The CDR3 spans 15 residues. V dropped 3 bases and J dropped 3 bases, with 14 bases sitting between them. Germline values: CDR1 KGHSH, CDR2 LQKENI. CDR3 nucleotides: TGTGCCAGCTCACCGTCGTGGGGGGTGGAAGAGACCCAGTACTTC. This encodes CASSPSWGVEETQYF.

The chain is built from TRBV29-1 and TRBJ1-5; D call uncertain. Deletions cut 6 bases from V and 4 bases from J, with 10 bases between. Germline V gene lookup returns CDR1 SQVTM and CDR2 ANQGSEA. This CDR3 has 12 residues. Here the CDR3 DNA reads TGCAGCGTGATAGCAGAGAATCAGCCCCAGCATTTT. The encoded protein is CSVIAENQPQHF.

The rearrangement links TRBV5-4 to TRBJ2-5, with 15 bases matching TRBD2. The CDR3 runs 16 residues. Germline V lookup: CDR1 SGHNT, CDR2 YYREEE (reference sequence). V lost 3 bases and J lost 7; bases outside the gene matches: 7. CDR3 loop: CASSSPGLAGGGTQYF. The CDR3 DNA reads TGTGCCAGCAGCTCGCCGGGACTAGCGGGAGGAGGGACCCAGTACTTC.

The table lists this clone with a count of one. The CDR3 region is CASSQGSKRTDTQYF. The CDR3 DNA reads as TGCGCCAGCAGCCAAGGTTCCAAGCGCACAGATACGCAGTATTTT. The chain recombines TRBV4-3 with TRBJ2-3, with no clear D. Germline V CDR1 and CDR2: LGHNA, YSLEER. Trimming cost V 1 base and J 1 base, with 9 bases left between them. The CDR3 is 15 residues long.

The gene calls are TRBV30 and TRBJ2-7, with 8 positions matching TRBD2. Trimming at V came to 0 bases and at J to 2 bases, leaving 0 bases not matched to a gene. The CDR3 is 13 residues long. Germline CDR1 and CDR2: GTSNPN and SVGIG (reference sequence). This chain's CDR3 is CAWSVAGAYEQYF. CDR3 sequence (DNA): TGTGCCTGGAGTGTAGCGGGAGCCTACGAGCAGTACTTC.

V gene TRBV2 combines with J gene TRBJ1-3; 9 positions match TRBD1. This CDR3 contains 17 residues. Germline CDR1 reads SNHLY; CDR2 reads FYNNEI. With 1 base clipped from V and 0 bases from J, the junction kept 4 bases outside the gene matches. The CDR3 DNA reads TGTGCCAGCAGTGAAGGGGACAGGGCCTTCTCTGGAAACACCATATATTTT. This gives the protein CASSEGDRAFSGNTIYF.

The chain combines TRBV19 with TRBJ1-1, with TRBD1 identical over 11 bases. V shed 3 bases, J shed 2 bases, and the junction held 2 bases outside the gene matches. Germline CDR1 is LNHDA and CDR2 is SQIVND (reference sequence). This CDR3 spans 15 amino acids. The chain's CDR3 is CASSMDRGRNTEAFF. In DNA, the CDR3 is TGTGCCAGTAGTATGGACAGGGGGCGAAACACTGAAGCTTTCTTT.

The gene calls are TRBV6-5 and TRBJ2-2; the D gene is possibly TRBD2 (6 bases). V lost 8 bases and J lost 3, with 10 bases in between. The CDR3 covers 13 residues. CDR1 and CDR2 (germline): MNHEY, SVGAGI. As DNA, the CDR3 is TGTGCCAGCGGGACGGGGGACACCGGGGAGCTGTTTTTT. Translated, it gives CASGTGDTGELFF.